The text below deals with one T cell receptor beta chain. Its specificity is unknown. This sample stems from a study of T cell responses to AZD1222 COVID-19 vaccine. Study observations and caveats: Targets within unmutated variant regions were reportedly found for nearly half of spike-specific TCRs. Only after the peak T cell response were repertoires sampled.

Assay: immunoSEQ multiplex PCR; the TCRdb copy retains only in-frame clones and omits some. The sample contains around 160,000 clones, about 89% of which appear only once. This TCR came from an adult in good health. The sequences come from peripheral blood, collected on day 0 of MenACWY control vaccination.

The CDR3 protein is CASAFWDTEAFF. In DNA, the CDR3 is TGTGCCAGCGCTTTTTGGGACACTGAAGCTTTCTTT. V usage is TRBV6-5 and J usage is TRBJ1-1; D call uncertain. The germline CDR1 and CDR2 sequences are MNHEY and SVGAGI. CDR3 length equals 12 residues. V gave up 8 bases and J gave up 3 bases, with 10 bases separating them.